These 21 T cell receptor beta chains were all obtained from the same sample, sequenced in a study of OX40 agonist ivuxolimab in advanced cancers. Clones were sequenced by immunoSEQ multiplex PCR, and TCRdb holds only the in-frame ones, with some missing. In the table there are about 100,000 clones, around 93% of which are singletons. This specimen was CD4+ or CD8+ T cells sorted from blood, taken in a trial of the OX40 agonist ivuxolimab. Receptors originate from an adult with an advanced solid tumor such as melanoma, head and neck, liver or kidney cancer.

This chain connects TRBV7-2 to TRBJ1-3; D gene uncertain. From germline, CDR1 is SGHTA and CDR2 FQGNSA. This CDR3 is 13 amino acids long. V gave up 1 base and J gave up 3 bases, with 4 bases separating them. The CDR3 DNA reads as TGTGCCAGCAGCTTAGGAAGTGGAAACACCATATATTTT. Translating gives CASSLGSGNTIYF.

This clone is a singleton in its sample. This chain connects TRBV6-6 to TRBJ1-1; TRBD1 might be the D (5 bases). Germline-derived CDR1 and CDR2 are MNHNY and SVGAGI (reference sequence). V was cut by 5 bases and J by 5 bases, with 15 bases left in between. CDR3 size: 14 residues. CDR3 nucleotides: TGTGCCAGCAGTCACATCCACAGGAGGACTGAAGCTTTCTTT. Protein product: CASSHIHRRTEAFF.

V gene TRBV5-1 combines with J gene TRBJ2-5, with 7 nucleotides matching TRBD1. J lost 5 bases, V lost 2 bases, and 9 bases had no gene match. The CDR3 runs 15 residues. Germline CDR1 reads SGHRS; CDR2 reads YFSETQ. CDR3 nucleotide sequence: TGCGCCAGCAGCTTAAGCACAGGGGAGCGGGAGACCCAGTACTTC. Its translation: CASSLSTGERETQYF. Using reference TRBV5-1 and TRBJ2-5 for the parts outside the CDR3, the full variable domain is KAGVTQTPRYLIKTRGQQVTLSCSPISGHRSVSWYQQTPGQGLQFLFEYFSETQRNKGNFPGRFSGRQFSNSRSEMNVSTLELGDSALYLCASSLSTGERETQYFGPGTRLLVL.

This chain links TRBV7-2 with TRBJ2-3; 14 nucleotides agree with TRBD2. After removal of 5 bases from V and 5 bases from J, the junction contained 9 bases not matched to a gene. The CDR3 has 17 amino acids. CDR1 is SGHTA and CDR2 is FQGNSA in the germline V gene. CDR3 residues: CASSPRGGLAGVDTQYF. CDR3 bases: TGTGCCAGCAGCCCGAGAGGGGGACTAGCGGGAGTAGATACGCAGTATTTT.

This rearrangement joins TRBV14 to TRBJ2-7; D is uncertain. Germline V gives CDR1 SGHDN, CDR2 FVKESK. The CDR3 is 14 residues long. V dropped 1 base and J dropped 10 bases, with 17 bases sitting between them. CDR3 in amino acids: CASSQVVGASLQYF. CDR3 sequence (DNA): TGTGCCAGCAGCCAAGTGGTAGGCGCGTCTCTTCAGTACTTC.

The rearrangement joins TRBV2 to TRBJ1-5, with 7 nucleotides matching TRBD1. There are 18 residues in the CDR3. V was clipped by 2 bases and J by 1 base; unmatched bases: 11. CDR1 is SNHLY, CDR2 FYNNEI, per germline. The CDR3: CASSERGARGTSNQPQHF. The CDR3 DNA sequence: TGTGCCAGCAGTGAAAGGGGAGCCAGGGGGACCAGCAATCAGCCCCAGCATTTT.

This clone was seen only a few times. V usage is TRBV9 and J usage is TRBJ2-1; D gene ambiguous. CDR3 size: 12 residues. The germline V gene encodes CDR1 SGDLS and CDR2 YYNGEE. V was shortened by 2 bases and J by 7 bases, with 7 bases between the two germline ends. The CDR3 bases are TGTGCCAGCAGCGTTAGCTTGAATGAGCAGTTCTTC. Translating it yields CASSVSLNEQFF.

J is TRBJ2-5 and V is TRBV5-1; no clear D gene. In germline, CDR1 is SGHRS, CDR2 YFSETQ. The CDR3 loop spans 13 amino acids. Trimming removed 0 bases at V and 1 base at J, with 4 bases between. The CDR3 DNA sequence: TGCGCCAGCAGCTTGGCCAGCCAAGAGACCCAGTACTTC. It translates to CASSLASQETQYF.

The J gene is TRBJ2-1, the V gene TRBV7-2; no reliable D call. Germline lookup yields CDR1 SGHTA and CDR2 FQGNSA. The CDR3 spans 12 residues. Trimming removed 5 bases at V and 5 bases at J, with 7 bases between. The chain's CDR3 is CASSPAHNEQFF. CDR3 nucleotides: TGTGCCAGCAGCCCTGCCCACAATGAGCAGTTCTTC.

This clone was observed a few times. The chain carries TRBV9 and TRBJ1-1, with D uncertain. This CDR3 has 13 amino acids. Germline V CDR1 and CDR2: SGDLS, YYNGEE. V lost 5 bases to trimming and J lost 1 base, with 9 bases between them. CDR3 loop: CASSETPNTEAFF. DNA of the CDR3: TGTGCCAGCAGTGAGACACCGAACACTGAAGCTTTCTTT.

The sample holds a few counts of this clone. One junction end disagrees with the germline gene, perhaps due to a read error. V is TRBV7-7 and J is TRBJ2-5; the D gene could be TRBD1 or TRBD2 (5 bases each). The germline V gene encodes CDR1 SSHAT and CDR2 FNYEAQ (reference sequence). This CDR3 is 15 amino acids long. The CDR3 is CASSLGRGGQETQYF. CDR3 bases: TGTGCTAGCAGCTTAGGTCGGGGCGGCCAAGAGACCCAGTACTTC.

The chain recombines TRBV28 with TRBJ1-2; D unresolved. The CDR3 has 15 amino acids. Germline CDR1 MDHEN, CDR2 SYDVKM. The ends were cut back, 6 bases at V and 8 bases at J, with 22 bases in the middle. The CDR3 DNA follows: TGTGCCAGCAGACTGGGGAGTGCAGTTCTCTTAGGCTACACCTTC. Translation: CASRLGSAVLLGYTF.

This chain uses TRBV2 with TRBJ1-4; no clear D gene. This CDR3 spans 14 amino acids. Germline lookup yields CDR1 SNHLY and CDR2 FYNNEI. V was shortened by 1 base and J by 3 bases, with 6 bases between the two germline ends. CDR3 sequence (DNA): TGTGCCAGCAGTGAAGGAGGAGCTAATGAAAAACTGTTTTTT. It yields the protein CASSEGGANEKLFF.

This sequence joins TRBV5-4 and TRBJ2-1; the D is unclear. With 0 bases removed from V and 6 bases from J, the gap between germline ends came to 10 bases. CDR3 length equals 14 residues. Looked up from germline, CDR1 is SGHNT and CDR2 is YYREEE (reference sequence). The CDR3 here is CASSLDKRSNEQFF. The CDR3 DNA is TGTGCCAGCAGCTTGGATAAGAGATCCAATGAGCAGTTCTTC.

The V gene is TRBV28, the J gene TRBJ1-6; tentatively, D is TRBD1 (5 bases). This CDR3 region has 13 residues. V was trimmed by 2 bases and J by 7 bases, leaving 6 bases between them. In germline, CDR1 is MDHEN, CDR2 SYDVKM. The CDR3: CASSLAGNSPLHF. DNA of the CDR3: TGTGCCAGCAGTTTAGCAGGGAATTCACCCCTCCACTTT.

J is TRBJ2-1 and V is TRBV11-1; 10 bases map to TRBD2. This CDR3 region has 17 residues. From germline, CDR1 is SGHAT and CDR2 FQDESV (reference sequence). V was clipped by 2 bases and J by 7 bases; unmatched bases: 11. This CDR3 is CASSLPISSGRGNEQFF. The CDR3 DNA reads as TGTGCCAGCAGCTTACCAATCTCTAGCGGGAGAGGAAATGAGCAGTTCTTC.

This chain uses TRBV5-4 with TRBJ1-2; 9 bases are shared with TRBD1. The ends lost 5 bases at V and 6 bases at J; junction bases unmatched: 8. The CDR3 has 14 residues. Looked up from germline, CDR1 is SGHNT and CDR2 is YYREEE (reference sequence). CDR3 nucleotides: TGTGCCAGCAGTGAAGGACAGGGGCTGGATGGCTACACCTTC. Its translation: CASSEGQGLDGYTF.

CDR3 protein: CASSPVGANTEAFF. In DNA form, the CDR3 reads TGCGCCAGCAGCCCGGTGGGGGCCAACACTGAAGCTTTCTTT. The V call is TRBV4-3, the J call TRBJ1-1; weak D call: TRBD1 (6 bases). Between the trimmed V and J ends, which lost 4 bases and 2 bases, there was a span of 11 bases. Per the germline V gene, CDR1 is LGHNA and CDR2 is YSLEER. The CDR3 is 14 amino acids.

This clone was picked up one time. The chain employs TRBV6-6 and TRBJ1-3; D call uncertain. The CDR3 is 15 amino acids. V lost 2 bases and J 7 bases, leaving 15 bases between the germline ends. CDR1 is MNHNY, CDR2 SVGAGI, per germline (reference sequence). CDR3 in amino acids: CASSYNWARENTIYF. For the CDR3, the DNA is TGTGCCAGCAGTTACAATTGGGCTAGGGAGAACACCATATATTTT.

The chain joins TRBV19 to TRBJ2-3; D uncertain. V dropped 7 bases and J dropped 4 bases, with 12 bases sitting between them. Germline CDR1 reads LNHDA; CDR2 reads SQIVND (reference sequence). The CDR3 is 13 residues long. This CDR3 is CASKINLADTQYF. For the CDR3, the DNA is TGTGCCAGTAAGATTAATTTGGCAGATACGCAGTATTTT.

This chain uses TRBV19 with TRBJ1-4, with D tentatively TRBD1 (5 bases). V lost 7 bases to trimming and J lost 6 bases, with 15 bases between them. CDR3 size: 14 residues. Looked up from germline, CDR1 is LNHDA and CDR2 is SQIVND (reference sequence). CDR3 residues: CASIDRGSDEKLFF. The DNA for the CDR3 is TGTGCCAGTATCGATCGGGGGTCGGATGAAAAACTGTTTTTT.